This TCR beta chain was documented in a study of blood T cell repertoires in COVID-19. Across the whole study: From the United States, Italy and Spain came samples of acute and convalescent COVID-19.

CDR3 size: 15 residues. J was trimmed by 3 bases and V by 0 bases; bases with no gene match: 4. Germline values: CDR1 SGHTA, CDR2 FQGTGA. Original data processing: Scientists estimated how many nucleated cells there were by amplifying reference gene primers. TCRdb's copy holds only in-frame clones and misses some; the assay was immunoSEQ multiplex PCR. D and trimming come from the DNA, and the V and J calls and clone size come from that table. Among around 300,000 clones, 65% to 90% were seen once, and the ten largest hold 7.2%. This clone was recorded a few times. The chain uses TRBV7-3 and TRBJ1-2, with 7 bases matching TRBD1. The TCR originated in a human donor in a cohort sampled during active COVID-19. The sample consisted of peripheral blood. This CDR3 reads CASSLTPGTDYGYTF. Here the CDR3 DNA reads TGTGCCAGCAGCTTAACCCCTGGGACAGACTATGGCTACACCTTC.